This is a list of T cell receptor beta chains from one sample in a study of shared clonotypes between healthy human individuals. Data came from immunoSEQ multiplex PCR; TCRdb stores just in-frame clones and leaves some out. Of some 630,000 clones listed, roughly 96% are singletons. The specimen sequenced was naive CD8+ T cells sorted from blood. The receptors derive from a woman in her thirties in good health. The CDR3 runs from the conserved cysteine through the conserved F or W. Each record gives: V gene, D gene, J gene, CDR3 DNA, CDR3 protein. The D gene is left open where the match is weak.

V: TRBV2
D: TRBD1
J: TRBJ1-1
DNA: TGTGCCAGCGTTACAGGGGGCCTCGCTGAAGCTTTCTTT
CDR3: CASVTGGLAEAFF

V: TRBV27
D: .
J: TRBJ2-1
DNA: TGTGCCAGCAGTCTTCCCCCCCCGGACGCCTTGAGCTACAATGAGCAGTTCTTC
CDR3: CASSLPPPDALSYNEQFF

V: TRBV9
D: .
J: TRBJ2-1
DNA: TGTGCCAGCAGTGCCTCACTGAGGGCAGAAGAGCAGTTCTTC
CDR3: CASSASLRAEEQFF

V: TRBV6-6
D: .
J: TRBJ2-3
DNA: TGTGCCAGCAGTTTAGACGGGTTCACAGATACGCAGTATTTT
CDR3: CASSLDGFTDTQYF

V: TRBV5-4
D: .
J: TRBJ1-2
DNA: TGTGCCAGCAGCTTGTCGGACAGTATCTATGGCTACACCTTC
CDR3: CASSLSDSIYGYTF

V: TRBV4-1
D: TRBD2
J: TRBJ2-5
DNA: TGCGCCAGCAGCCACGCCCCTGGGCTAGCGGGAAGGGAGCAGTACTTC
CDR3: CASSHAPGLAGREQYF

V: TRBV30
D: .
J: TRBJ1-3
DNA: TGTGCTGAAACTATGGGAAACACCATATATTTT
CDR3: CAETMGNTIYF

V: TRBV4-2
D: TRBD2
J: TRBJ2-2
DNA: TGTGCCAGCAGCCTCCCGCCGGGACTAGCGGGACCGGGGACCGGGGAGCTGTTTTTT
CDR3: CASSLPPGLAGPGTGELFF

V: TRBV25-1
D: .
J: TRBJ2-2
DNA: TGTGCCAGCACTTTCGAGAACACCGGGGAGCTGTTTTTT
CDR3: CASTFENTGELFF

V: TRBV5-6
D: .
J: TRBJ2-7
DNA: TGTGCCAGCAGCGATGGGACGGCCTACGAGCAGTACTTC
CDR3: CASSDGTAYEQYF

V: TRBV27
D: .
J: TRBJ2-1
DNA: TGTGCCAGCAGTTTAACCGGACTGGTCCACAATGAGCAGTTCTTC
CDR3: CASSLTGLVHNEQFF

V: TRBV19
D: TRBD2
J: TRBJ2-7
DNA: TGTGCCAGTAGTCCGGGACTACCCTACGAGCAGTACTTC
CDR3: CASSPGLPYEQYF

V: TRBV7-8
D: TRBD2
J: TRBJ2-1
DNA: TGTGCCAGCAAGGGACTAGCGGGAGGCCGCTCCTACAATGAGCAGTTCTTC
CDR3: CASKGLAGGRSYNEQFF

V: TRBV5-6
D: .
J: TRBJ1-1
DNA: TGTGCCAGCAGCTTGGCCCTGGGCGTGGGAACTGAAGCTTTCTTT
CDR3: CASSLALGVGTEAFF

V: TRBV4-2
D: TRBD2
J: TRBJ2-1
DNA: TGTGCCAGCAGCCAGGGGCGGGAGGACCCCTACAATGAGCAGTTCTTC
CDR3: CASSQGREDPYNEQFF

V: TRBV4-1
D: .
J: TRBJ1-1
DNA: TGCGCCAGCAGCCAAGGCCCAGGGCTAATAGGGGTTTCCACTGAAGCTTTCTTT
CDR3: CASSQGPGLIGVSTEAFF

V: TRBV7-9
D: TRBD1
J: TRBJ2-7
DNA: TGTGCCAGCAGCGATTTGGGACAGGGGAAAGCGTACGAGCAGTACTTC
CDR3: CASSDLGQGKAYEQYF